Shown below are 2 T cell receptor beta chains from a single sample sequenced in a study of STAT3 mutations in large granular lymphocyte leukemia. Notes on the study in general: In T-cell large granular lymphocyte leukemia, about half of patients showed multiple immunodominant subclonotypes.

TCRdb keeps only in-frame clones here, not all; method: immunoSEQ multiplex PCR. The sample lists some 10,000 clones; 54% were seen once. Antigen specificity for these receptors is unknown. The specimen was peripheral blood mononuclear cells. These TCRs come from a boy between 10 and 17 years old with T-cell large granular lymphocyte leukemia. Some clones in this sample may be carry-over from other donors' samples.

This clone was found a few times. This sequence joins TRBV28 and TRBJ2-7; D not resolved. CDR1 and CDR2 (germline): MDHEN, SYDVKM. CDR3 size: 12 residues. Trimming left V 1 base short and J 7 bases short, with 8 bases between. This CDR3 reads CASSLLSREQYF. The DNA for the CDR3 is TGTGCCAGCAGTTTATTGTCCAGGGAGCAGTACTTC.

In this sample, this clone turned up a few times. The CDR3 loop reads CASSAPGHRDEQYF. The CDR3 coding sequence is TGTGCCAGCAGTGCGCCGGGACACCGCGACGAGCAGTACTTC. V is TRBV6-1 and J is TRBJ2-7; the D gene is possibly TRBD1 (6 bases). The V and J ends lost 4 bases and 5 bases respectively, with 15 bases between them. The germline V gene encodes CDR1 MNHNS and CDR2 SASEGT. The CDR3 runs 14 residues.